The 4 T cell receptor beta chains below come from one sample, sequenced in a study of cytomegalovirus exposure and HLA in healthy donors. 13 Jbeta primers and 60 Vbeta primers were used for the PCR. Some clones are missing from TCRdb's copy, which holds only in-frame ones; the method was immunoSEQ multiplex PCR. The table shows 90,000 to 140,000 clones, with about an eighth occurring only once. Sequencing was performed on PBMCs. The receptors originated from a man in his forties or fifties in good health and CMV-seropositive.

J is TRBJ2-5 and V is TRBV2; 14 nucleotides agree with TRBD2. CDR3 length: 14 residues. Looked up from germline, CDR1 is SNHLY and CDR2 is FYNNEI. V shed 6 bases and J 7 bases; nucleotides not matched to a gene: 4. CDR3 DNA: TGTGCCAGCAGCGGACTAGCGGGGGGAGCGACCCAGTACTTC. It encodes CASSGLAGGATQYF.

The V call is TRBV6-4, the J call TRBJ1-2; no clear D. This CDR3 contains 14 residues. In germline, CDR1 is MRHNA, CDR2 SNTAGT. V lost 0 bases and J 8 bases, leaving 13 bases between the germline ends. The CDR3 DNA follows: TGTGCCAGCAGTGACTCGAGACGGGGATGGGGCTACACCTTC. Protein: CASSDSRRGWGYTF.

This clone was picked up a small number of times. The chain carries TRBV9 and TRBJ1-1; 8 bases agree with TRBD1. This CDR3 region has 15 residues. Germline-derived CDR1 and CDR2 are SGDLS and YYNGEE. The J segment lost 4 bases and the V segment lost 4 bases, leaving 9 bases of the junction unmatched. CDR3 nucleotides: TGTGCCAGCAGCAAAGGACAGGGAGGGGGCACTGAAGCTTTCTTT. As protein: CASSKGQGGGTEAFF.

The V gene is TRBV9, the J gene TRBJ2-1; 10 bases fit TRBD2. The CDR3 consists of 16 residues. V trimming: 1 base; J trimming: 6 bases; junction bases outside the gene matches: 7. Germline V gene data show CDR1 as SGDLS and CDR2 as YYNGEE. CDR3 amino acids: CASSVSGRAVGNEQFF. CDR3 nucleotides: TGTGCCAGCAGCGTAAGCGGGAGGGCCGTCGGCAATGAGCAGTTCTTC.